The clone carrying this T cell receptor beta chain was counted between two and nine times. The data stem from a study of blood T cells in healthy people across ages. A second PCR of 7 to 11 cycles used a sample-barcoded 5' primer and a J-beta primer mix. MiXCR was run by TCRdb on the 5' RACE reads, yielding one entry per CDR3 protein. Among 600,000 to 850,000 distinct CDR3 sequences, roughly 25% were seen once, and the ten largest hold roughly 9%. The ends were cut back, 4 bases at V and 3 bases at J, with 24 bases in the middle. The CDR3 is made up of 18 amino acids. Germline CDR1 is MGHRA and CDR2 is YSYEKL. These data were also filed under a second study, of T cells of mothers and their children. This second study says: Each mother gave over 9 million TCR beta CDR3 reads; each child, some 2.8 million.

The rearrangement uses TRBV4-1 and TRBJ2-5; perhaps D is TRBD1 or TRBD2 (5 bases each). This receptor was identified in a boy younger than 18 in good health. Specimen: blood. The CDR3 spells CASSPKGLGTIREETQYF. The DNA of the CDR3 is TGCGCCAGCAGCCCGAAAGGGTTGGGGACCATAAGAGAAGAGACCCAGTACTTC.